Below, 20 T cell receptor beta chains from the same sample are listed, as sequenced in a study of T cell clonotyping in hematopoietic cell transplantation. Only in-frame clones appear in the TCRdb table, and some are missing; sequencing was by immunoSEQ multiplex PCR. The top ten hold roughly 4.5% of the sample, which has 14,000 or so clones, around 94% seen once. The sample consisted of PBMCs, taken 30 days after allogeneic stem cell transplant. These receptors all come from a male patient aged 55 to 69 who had an allogeneic stem cell transplant from an unrelated donor, so the T cells may come from the graft donor. Some clones in this sample may be carry-over from other donors' samples.

In its sample, this clone was seen once. This CDR3 is CASSHKGTDGAAKNIQYF. The CDR3 nucleotides are TGCGCCAGCAGCCACAAAGGGACGGATGGGGCAGCCAAAAACATTCAGTACTTC. The gene calls are TRBV5-1 and TRBJ2-4; either TRBD1 or TRBD2 may supply D (5 bases each). V was pared by 4 bases and J by 0 bases, with 20 bases between. Per the germline V gene, CDR1 is SGHRS and CDR2 is YFSETQ. The CDR3 contains 18 residues.

The chain is built from TRBV5-1 and TRBJ2-2, with D tentatively TRBD1 or TRBD2 (5 bases each). In germline, CDR1 is SGHRS, CDR2 YFSETQ. The CDR3 has 15 residues. V was trimmed by 3 bases and J by 0 bases, leaving 9 bases between them. The CDR3 reads CASSSGATNTGELFF. The CDR3 nucleotides are TGCGCCAGCAGCTCCGGGGCGACGAACACCGGGGAGCTGTTTTTT.

The chain links TRBV10-1 to TRBJ1-4; D is uncertain. With 10 bases removed from V and 0 bases from J, the gap between germline ends came to 15 bases. Per the germline V gene, CDR1 is WNHNN and CDR2 is SYGVQD (reference sequence). This CDR3 is 15 amino acids long. The CDR3 loop is CAKPLNTATNEKLFF. The CDR3 bases are TGCGCCAAACCTTTAAACACTGCAACTAATGAAAAACTGTTTTTT.

The chain employs TRBV27 and TRBJ2-7; D could derive from TRBD1 or TRBD2 (7 bases each). The CDR3 consists of 16 residues. In germline, CDR1 is MNHEY, CDR2 SMNVEV (reference sequence). V lost 6 bases and J lost 5, with 23 bases in between. For the CDR3, the DNA is TGTGCCAGCAGGCCTCGGAATACAGGGGCGGGGGACGAGCAGTACTTC. It yields the protein CASRPRNTGAGDEQYF.

The chain links TRBV29-1 to TRBJ2-7, with TRBD1 as a possible D gene (5 bases). This CDR3 has 13 residues. V was clipped by 1 base and J by 6 bases, with 13 bases between them. Germline CDR1 is SQVTM and CDR2 is ANQGSEA. DNA for the CDR3: TGCAGCGTTGAAGGCTGGCAGGGCAGCGAGCAGTACTTC. Translation: CSVEGWQGSEQYF.

This sequence joins TRBV4-3 and TRBJ1-1; 8 nucleotides match TRBD1. Germline CDR1 is LGHNA and CDR2 is YSLEER. The CDR3 has 16 residues. After removal of 4 bases from V and 4 bases from J, the junction contained 11 bases not matched to a gene. CDR3 amino acids: CASSPVQGAVSTEAFF. The CDR3 DNA is TGCGCCAGCAGCCCCGTGCAGGGGGCGGTTAGCACTGAAGCTTTCTTT.

J is TRBJ2-7 and V is TRBV25-1; D might be TRBD1 (6 bases). V dropped 7 bases and J dropped 5 bases, with 15 bases sitting between them. Germline V lookup: CDR1 MGHDK, CDR2 SYGVNS. The CDR3 length is 13 residues. The CDR3 spells CASKEQGIDEQYF. CDR3 in DNA: TGTGCCAGCAAAGAGCAGGGGATAGACGAGCAGTACTTC.

The chain joins TRBV4-3 to TRBJ1-2; D perhaps matches TRBD1 (6 bases). The germline gives CDR1 LGHNA, CDR2 YSLEER. This CDR3 region has 16 residues. V lost 2 bases, J lost 4 bases, and 17 bases lay in between. For the CDR3, the DNA is TGCGCCAGCAGCCAAAACGACAGGACCCTCGGCTATGGCTACACCTTC. Translation: CASSQNDRTLGYGYTF.

The V and J genes are TRBV19 and TRBJ1-2; D gene unclear. From germline, CDR1 is LNHDA and CDR2 SQIVND (reference sequence). The CDR3 is 13 residues long. Trimming cost V 4 bases and J 6 bases, with 12 bases left between them. The CDR3 protein is CASSSWENNGYTF. For the CDR3, the DNA is TGTGCCAGTAGTAGCTGGGAGAACAATGGCTACACCTTC. Complete variable domain (other parts from reference TRBV19 and TRBJ1-2): DGGITQSPKYLFRKEGQNVTLSCEQNLNHDAMYWYRQDPGQGLRLIYYSQIVNDFQKGDIAEGYSVSREKKESFPLTVTSAQKNPTAFYLCASSSWENNGYTFGSGTRLTVV.

This chain links TRBV18 with TRBJ1-5, with D possibly being TRBD1 (6 bases). Germline loops: CDR1 KGHSH, CDR2 LQKENI. CDR3 length: 15 residues. V was shortened by 1 base and J by 7 bases, with 14 bases between the two germline ends. CDR3 coding DNA: TGTGCCAGCTCACCACAGGGAGTAGGGGGACAGCCCCAGCATTTT. Amino acids: CASSPQGVGGQPQHF.

This sequence joins TRBV25-1 and TRBJ1-1; no clear D. The germline V gene has CDR1 MGHDK and CDR2 SYGVNS. V shed 6 bases and J shed 5 bases, with 7 bases lying between them. The CDR3 runs 11 residues. The CDR3 is CASRRWTEAFF. CDR3 DNA: TGTGCCAGCAGAAGGTGGACTGAAGCTTTCTTT.

By share of the sample, this clone is medium-sized. CDR3 amino acids: CASGERDTEAFF. The CDR3 coding sequence is TGTGCTAGTGGTGAACGGGACACTGAAGCTTTCTTT. J is TRBJ1-1 and V is TRBV12-5; no definite D call. The CDR3 length is 12 residues. Germline V lookup: CDR1 LGHNT, CDR2 FRNRAP. V lost 5 bases to trimming and J lost 3 bases, with 7 bases between them.

The V gene is TRBV6-1, the J gene TRBJ2-7; D remains unclear. Germline assignment: CDR1 MNHNS and CDR2 SASEGT. The CDR3 length is 14 residues. V was shortened by 4 bases and J by 3 bases, with 13 bases between the two germline ends. CDR3 DNA: TGTGCCAGCAGTGGTGTGGACGACGTCTACGAGCAGTACTTC. Its protein is CASSGVDDVYEQYF.

J is TRBJ1-6 and V is TRBV4-3; unclear D gene. The ends were cut back, 0 bases at V and 9 bases at J, with 9 bases in the middle. The germline V gene encodes CDR1 LGHNA and CDR2 YSLEER. The CDR3 loop spans 14 amino acids. The CDR3 protein is CASSQDEVASPLHF. The CDR3 DNA reads TGCGCCAGCAGCCAAGATGAGGTAGCTTCACCCCTCCACTTT.

The CDR3: CASRGSSYNSPLHF. As DNA, the CDR3 is TGTGCCAGTAGAGGGAGCTCCTATAATTCACCCCTCCACTTT. The chain uses TRBV19 and TRBJ1-6; D remains ambiguous. The CDR3 has 14 amino acids. V lost 6 bases and J 0 bases, leaving 6 bases between the germline ends. Germline V gives CDR1 LNHDA, CDR2 SQIVND (reference sequence).

This chain connects TRBV6-5 to TRBJ2-5, with D maybe TRBD2 (6 bases). Germline V gene data show CDR1 as MNHEY and CDR2 as SVGAGI. V was clipped by 0 bases and J by 4 bases, with 12 bases between them. The CDR3 is made up of 15 amino acids. The CDR3 DNA follows: TGTGCCAGCAGTTACTCGGGGGGTTTGGGAGAGACCCAGTACTTC. This gives the protein CASSYSGGLGETQYF.

This clone was seen a handful of times. This chain uses TRBV5-5 with TRBJ2-5; 9 bases fit TRBD2. With 0 bases clipped from V and 5 bases from J, the junction kept 14 bases outside the gene matches. The CDR3 spans 18 residues. Germline loops: CDR1 SGHKS, CDR2 YYEKEE (reference sequence). CDR3 nucleotide sequence: TGTGCCAGCAGCTTGGACCTCCTTAGCGGGGGTATGGGCGAGACCCAGTACTTC. Protein: CASSLDLLSGGMGETQYF.

In the case of this clone: The junction departs from the called germline gene at one end, perhaps through a read error. CDR3 bases: TGTGCTAGTGGGCAGGACTCAGCCTACGGGCAGTACTTC. Residues: CASGQDSAYGQYF. The V and J genes are TRBV12-5 and TRBJ2-7, with a weak D call TRBD2 (5 bases). The CDR3 loop spans 13 amino acids. The germline gives CDR1 LGHNT, CDR2 FRNRAP.

CDR3 sequence reads: CASSQDRGSGELFF. The CDR3 region has the DNA TGTGCCAGCAGCCAAGATCGTGGATCCGGGGAGCTGTTTTTT. The chain is built from TRBV4-2 and TRBJ2-2; the D is unclear. Germline lookup yields CDR1 LGHNA and CDR2 YNFKEQ. V was trimmed by 0 bases and J by 6 bases, leaving 8 bases between them. This CDR3 comprises 14 residues.

The rearrangement uses TRBV11-2 and TRBJ1-4; maybe TRBD1 (5 bases). Looked up from germline, CDR1 is SGHAT and CDR2 is FQNNGV. With 5 bases removed from V and 3 bases from J, the gap between germline ends came to 13 bases. The CDR3 sequence is 15 residues long. Here the CDR3 reads CASSPQGFANEKLFF. The CDR3 DNA sequence: TGTGCCAGCAGCCCTCAGGGATTTGCTAATGAAAAACTGTTTTTT.